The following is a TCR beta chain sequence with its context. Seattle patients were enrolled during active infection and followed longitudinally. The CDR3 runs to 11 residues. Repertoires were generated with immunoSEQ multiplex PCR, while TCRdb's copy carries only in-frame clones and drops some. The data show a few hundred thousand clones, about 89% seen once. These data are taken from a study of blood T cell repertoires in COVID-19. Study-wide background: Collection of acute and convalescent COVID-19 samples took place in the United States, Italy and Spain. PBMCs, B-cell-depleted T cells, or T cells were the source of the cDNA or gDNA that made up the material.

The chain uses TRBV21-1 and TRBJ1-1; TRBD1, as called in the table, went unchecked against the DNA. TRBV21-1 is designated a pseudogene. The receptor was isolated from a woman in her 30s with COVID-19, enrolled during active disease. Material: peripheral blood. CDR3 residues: CAKDRNTEAFF. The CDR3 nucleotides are TGTGCCAAAGACAGAAACACTGAAGCTTTCTTT.